This T cell receptor beta chain was sequenced for a study of early stage breast cancer tumors. Here immunoSEQ multiplex PCR was the method, and the copy in TCRdb shows in-frame clones only, minus some. The table has 23,000 or so clones, roughly 67% seen once. This CDR3 comprises 14 residues. V was shortened by 4 bases and J by 5 bases, with 11 bases between the two germline ends. Germline V gene data show CDR1 as LNHNV and CDR2 as YYDKDF (reference sequence). Sequencing used breast tumor tissue. The chain employs TRBV15 and TRBJ1-4; D is possibly TRBD1 (6 bases). The sequence was collected from a person in their sixties or seventies with breast cancer. The CDR3 nucleotides read TGTGCCACCAGCAAGGGGGATTTAAATGAAAAACTGTTTTTT. It yields the protein CATSKGDLNEKLFF.